This TCR beta chain stems from a study of T-cell reconstitution after alpha-beta-depleted transplantation in children. The CDR3 runs to 16 residues. The V gene's germline CDR1 is SGHTA and CDR2 FQGNSA. The V end lost 7 bases, the J end lost 7 bases, and 23 bases lay between the germline ends. Construction of the TCRbeta library involved unique molecular identifiers. Each CDR3 protein is one row after TCRdb ran MiXCR on the PCR reads. The sample contains around 400,000 distinct CDR3 sequences, over 20% of which appear only once. Sequenced here: PBMCs from the stem cell graft donor, sampled from the stem cell graft. The chain recombines TRBV7-2 with TRBJ2-1; TRBD2 might be the D (7 bases). This clonotype was obtained from a human donor who donated a stem cell graft to a child with acute myeloid leukemia. The CDR3 reads CASTRGASEFLNEQFF. CDR3 DNA sequence: TGTGCCAGCACTCGGGGGGCTAGCGAGTTCTTAAATGAGCAGTTCTTC.